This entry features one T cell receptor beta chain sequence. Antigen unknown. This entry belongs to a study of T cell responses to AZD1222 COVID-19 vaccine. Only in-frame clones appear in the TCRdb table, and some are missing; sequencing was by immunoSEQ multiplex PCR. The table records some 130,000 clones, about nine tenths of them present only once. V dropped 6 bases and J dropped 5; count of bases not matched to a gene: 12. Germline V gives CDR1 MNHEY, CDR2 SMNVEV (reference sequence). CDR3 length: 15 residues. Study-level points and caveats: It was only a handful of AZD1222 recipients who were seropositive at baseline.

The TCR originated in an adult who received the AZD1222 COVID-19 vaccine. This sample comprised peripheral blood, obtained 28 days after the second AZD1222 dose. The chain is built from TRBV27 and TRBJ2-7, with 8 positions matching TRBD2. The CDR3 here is CASRRVKREYDEQYF. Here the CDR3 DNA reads TGTGCCAGCAGGAGGGTCAAGCGGGAGTACGACGAGCAGTACTTC.